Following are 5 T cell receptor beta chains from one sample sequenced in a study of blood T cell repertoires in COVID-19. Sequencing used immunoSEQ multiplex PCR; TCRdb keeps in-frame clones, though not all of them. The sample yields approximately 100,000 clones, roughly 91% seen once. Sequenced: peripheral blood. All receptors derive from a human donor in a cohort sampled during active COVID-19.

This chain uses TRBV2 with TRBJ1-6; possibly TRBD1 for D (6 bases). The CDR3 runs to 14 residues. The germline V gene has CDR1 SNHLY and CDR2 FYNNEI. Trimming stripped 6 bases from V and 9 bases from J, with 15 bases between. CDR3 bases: TGTGCCAGCAGCGAGACAGGAAACCTTTCACCCCTCCACTTT. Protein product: CASSETGNLSPLHF.

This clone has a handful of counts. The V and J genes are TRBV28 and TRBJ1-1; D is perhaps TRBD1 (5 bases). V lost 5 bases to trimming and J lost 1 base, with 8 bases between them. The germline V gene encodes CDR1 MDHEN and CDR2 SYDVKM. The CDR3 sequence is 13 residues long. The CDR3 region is CASSTTENTEAFF. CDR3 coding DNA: TGTGCCAGCAGTACGACAGAGAACACTGAAGCTTTCTTT.

The CDR3 sequence: CASSRTGPNQPQHF. The CDR3 coding sequence is TGTGCCAGCAGCAGGACAGGGCCCAATCAGCCCCAGCATTTT. The rearrangement uses TRBV3-1 (or the pseudogene TRBV3-2) and TRBJ1-5; 8 bases agree with TRBD1. The germline V gene encodes CDR1 LGHDT and CDR2 YNNKEL (reference sequence). The CDR3 is 14 amino acids. The V segment lost 5 bases and the J segment 3 bases; nucleotides outside the gene matches: 3.

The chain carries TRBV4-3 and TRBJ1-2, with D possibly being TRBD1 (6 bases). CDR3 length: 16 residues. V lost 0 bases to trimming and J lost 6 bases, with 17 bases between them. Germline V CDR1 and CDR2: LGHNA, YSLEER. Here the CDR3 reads CASSQESTWGRDGYTF. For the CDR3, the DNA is TGCGCCAGCAGCCAAGAGTCAACATGGGGGCGGGATGGCTACACCTTC.

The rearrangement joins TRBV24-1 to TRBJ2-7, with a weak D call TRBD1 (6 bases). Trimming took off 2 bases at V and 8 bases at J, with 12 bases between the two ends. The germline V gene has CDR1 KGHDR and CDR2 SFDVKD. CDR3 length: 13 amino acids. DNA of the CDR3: TGTGCCACCAGTGATTCCCTACAGGGTAAGCAGTACTTC. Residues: CATSDSLQGKQYF.